Below, 9 T cell receptor beta chains from the same sample are listed, as sequenced in a study of Graves' ophthalmopathy and Graves' hyperthyroidism. The sequenced template was RNA, covering the TCR beta CDR3 region. RT-PCR was first run with HTBI primers, then multiplex PCR in a second round. One entry per CDR3 protein results from TCRdb running MiXCR on the multiplex PCR reads. Of almost 400,000 distinct CDR3 sequences in the sample, around 16% are singletons; the top ten hold around 1.6%. The sequencing input was peripheral blood. These receptor sequences come from a young woman with Graves' ophthalmopathy.

This clonotype was seen a handful of times. The chain joins TRBV28 to TRBJ2-7, with 8 bases fitting TRBD2. Germline assignment: CDR1 MDHEN and CDR2 SYDVKM. The CDR3 covers 14 residues. After removal of 7 bases from V and 1 base from J, the junction contained 6 bases not matched to a gene. The CDR3 region is CASTPASGSYEQYF. CDR3 bases: TGTGCCAGCACCCCCGCTAGCGGGTCCTACGAGCAGTACTTC.

This clonotype was picked up many times. The V call is TRBV15, the J call TRBJ2-3; tentative D call: TRBD2 (5 bases). The CDR3 consists of 13 residues. Trimming took 8 bases from V and 2 from J, leaving 11 bases between them. Germline V gives CDR1 LNHNV, CDR2 YYDKDF (reference sequence). The CDR3 DNA reads TGTGCCACCGCTCAGCGGCCCACAGATACGCAGTATTTT. Protein: CATAQRPTDTQYF.

This clonotype was seen ten or more times. The chain uses TRBV15 and TRBJ2-7; D gene ambiguous. The CDR3 length is 13 residues. The V end lost 0 bases, the J end lost 4 bases, and 7 bases lay between the germline ends. Germline V gene sequence: CDR1 LNHNV, CDR2 YYDKDF (reference sequence). The CDR3 region is CATSRDPIYEQYF. The CDR3 DNA reads as TGTGCCACCAGCAGAGATCCCATTTACGAGCAGTACTTC.

This clonotype has a count of ten or more. The gene calls are TRBV2 and TRBJ1-1; 7 bases map to TRBD1. Germline loops: CDR1 SNHLY, CDR2 FYNNEI. The V segment lost 9 bases and the J segment 0 bases; nucleotides outside the gene matches: 7. The CDR3 has 14 amino acids. The CDR3 reads CASVGGGLNTEAFF. The CDR3 DNA follows: TGTGCCAGTGTAGGGGGCGGCTTGAACACTGAAGCTTTCTTT.

Only one count was recorded for this clonotype. The chain combines TRBV6-5 with TRBJ2-7, with D tentatively TRBD1 or TRBD2 (5 bases each). CDR1 and CDR2 (germline): MNHEY, SVGAGI. Trimming took off 2 bases at V and 6 bases at J, with 14 bases between the two ends. The length of the CDR3 is 14 residues. CDR3 sequence: CASSYEGTKSEQYF. CDR3 DNA: TGTGCCAGCAGTTACGAGGGGACGAAGAGCGAGCAGTACTTC.

The chain couples TRBV6-5 to TRBJ1-1; the D gene is possibly TRBD1 (6 bases). Per the germline V gene, CDR1 is MNHEY and CDR2 is SVGAGI. Trimming removed 7 bases at V and 1 base at J, with 13 bases between. The CDR3 runs 14 residues. CDR3 region: CASTLDRTNTEAFF. CDR3 DNA sequence: TGTGCCAGCACTTTAGACAGGACGAACACTGAAGCTTTCTTT.

This clonotype was recorded only once. This chain uses TRBV12-3 or TRBV12-4 with TRBJ2-5; D gene ambiguous. Trimming removed 3 bases from V and 2 bases from J, with 7 bases in between. The CDR3 extends over 13 amino acids. The chain's CDR3 is CASSLETQETQYF. CDR3 coding DNA: TGTGCCAGCAGTTTGGAGACGCAAGAGACCCAGTACTTC.

The chain joins TRBV20-1 to TRBJ2-5, with 11 bases aligning to TRBD2. Germline V lookup: CDR1 DFQATT, CDR2 SNEGSKA (reference sequence). CDR3 length: 15 residues. J gave up 2 bases and V 0 bases, and 2 bases lay outside the gene matches. CDR3: CSARELAGAQETQYF. The CDR3 region has the DNA TGCAGTGCTAGAGAACTAGCGGGAGCACAAGAGACCCAGTACTTC.

The chain carries TRBV12-5 and TRBJ2-2, with a tentative D call TRBD1 (5 bases). The germline V gene has CDR1 LGHNT and CDR2 FRNRAP. The CDR3 is made up of 20 amino acids. Trimming removed 6 bases from V and 3 bases from J, with 29 bases in between. For the CDR3, the DNA is TGTGCTAGTGGGATCACCGAAATTACCGACAGACTGTTGTACACCGGGGAGCTGTTTTTT. Its translation: CASGITEITDRLLYTGELFF.